Listed below are T cell receptor beta chains from one sample, sequenced in a study of post-analysis software for immune sequencing data. TCRdb re-called the PCR reads with MiXCR, one entry per CDR3 protein. The sample records approximately 180,000 distinct CDR3 sequences, over 25% being singletons. Material for sequencing was blood. The receptors derive from a girl under 18 with multiple sclerosis. Both conserved end residues are part of each CDR3. D genes are given only for firm matches.

J | D | V | CDR3
TRBJ2-7 | TRBD2 | TRBV20-1 | CSAKLAGVHEQYF
TRBJ2-1 | TRBD2 | TRBV20-1 | CSARDIAGVGNEQFF
TRBJ2-5 | - | TRBV20-1 | CSAPTELSTNEQYF
TRBJ1-6 | - | TRBV11-1 | CASSWDTRSLLHF
TRBJ2-2 | - | TRBV6-5 | CASSYSGTSLTGELFF
TRBJ2-6 | TRBD1 | TRBV5-1 | CASSLFGTGPRSGANVLTF
TRBJ2-5 | TRBD1 | TRBV28 | CASSPQPGQGETQYF
TRBJ2-5 | - | TRBV5-6 | CASSLGRDHLFFQETQYF
TRBJ2-1 | - | TRBV2 | CASSRDLADEQFF
TRBJ2-1 | - | TRBV3-1 | CASSQPQLFSYNEQFF
TRBJ2-5 | - | TRBV28 | CASSLPHQQYF
TRBJ2-1 | - | TRBV5-1 | CASSPEAGPSETQFF